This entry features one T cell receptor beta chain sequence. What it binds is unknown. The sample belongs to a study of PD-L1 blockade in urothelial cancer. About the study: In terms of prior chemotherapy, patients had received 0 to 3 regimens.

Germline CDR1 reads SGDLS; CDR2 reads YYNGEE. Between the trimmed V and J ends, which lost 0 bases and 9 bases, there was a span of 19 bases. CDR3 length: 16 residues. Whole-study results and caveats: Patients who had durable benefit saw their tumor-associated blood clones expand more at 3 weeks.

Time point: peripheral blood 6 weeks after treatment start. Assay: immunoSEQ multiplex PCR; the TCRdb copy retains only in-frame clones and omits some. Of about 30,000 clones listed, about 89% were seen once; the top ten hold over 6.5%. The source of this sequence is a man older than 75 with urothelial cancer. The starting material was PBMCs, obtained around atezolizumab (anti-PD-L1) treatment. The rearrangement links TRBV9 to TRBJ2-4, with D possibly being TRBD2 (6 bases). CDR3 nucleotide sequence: TGTGCCAGCAGCGTAGACGGTGGGATTAGCGGCGTCATTCAGTACTTC. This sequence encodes CASSVDGGISGVIQYF.